Following are 20 T cell receptor beta chains from one sample sequenced in a study of cytomegalovirus exposure and HLA in healthy donors. Primers: 60 Vbeta forward and 13 Jbeta reverse. Sequencing used immunoSEQ multiplex PCR; TCRdb keeps in-frame clones, though not all of them. The specimen's table records approximately 120,000 clones. The sample taken for sequencing was PBMCs. The receptors originated from a man aged 25-45 years in good health and CMV-seronegative.

V gene TRBV28 combines with J gene TRBJ1-5; TRBD1 might be the D (5 bases). This CDR3 has 14 amino acids. CDR1 is MDHEN and CDR2 is SYDVKM in the germline V gene. The V end lost 5 bases, the J end lost 4 bases, and 12 bases lay between the germline ends. CDR3 loop: CASSDPGRNQPQHF. CDR3 sequence (DNA): TGTGCCAGCAGTGATCCAGGGCGAAATCAGCCCCAGCATTTT.

The chain joins TRBV11-2 to TRBJ2-7, with TRBD2 matching over 7 bases. J lost 4 bases, V lost 2 bases, and 8 bases had no gene match. Germline-derived CDR1 and CDR2 are SGHAT and FQNNGV. The CDR3 loop spans 15 amino acids. CDR3 residues: CASSLLLGLVYEQYF. Written as DNA, the CDR3 is TGTGCCAGCAGCTTATTACTTGGACTAGTTTACGAGCAGTACTTC. The variable domain in full, completed from reference TRBV11-2 and TRBJ2-7, reads EAGVAQSPRYKIIEKRQSVAFWCNPISGHATLYWYQQILGQGPKLLIQFQNNGVVDDSQLPKDRFSAERLKGVDSTLKIQPAKLEDSAVYLCASSLLLGLVYEQYFGPGTRLTVT.

The chain employs TRBV6-5 and TRBJ1-2; no reliable D call. The CDR3 has 16 residues. Trimming pared 2 bases from V and 0 bases from J, leaving 13 bases between. Per germline, CDR1 MNHEY and CDR2 SVGAGI. This chain's CDR3 is CASSYSGSIANYGYTF. The CDR3 coding sequence is TGTGCCAGCAGTTACAGCGGGTCCATAGCTAACTATGGCTACACCTTC.

This chain uses TRBV6-5 with TRBJ2-5; 14 nucleotides match TRBD2. CDR1 is MNHEY and CDR2 is SVGAGI in the germline V gene. The CDR3 is made up of 15 amino acids. The ends lost 5 bases at V and 3 bases at J; junction bases unmatched: 2. The DNA for the CDR3 is TGTGCCAGCAGTGCGGGACTAGCGGGAGAAGAGACCCAGTACTTC. Its protein is CASSAGLAGEETQYF.

CDR3 loop: CASSPGGVASGANVLTF. CDR3 bases: TGTGCCAGCAGCCCCGGGGGGGTCGCCTCTGGGGCCAACGTCCTGACTTTC. The chain joins TRBV7-3 to TRBJ2-6, with TRBD2 matching 8 bases. The CDR3 runs to 17 residues. Germline lookup yields CDR1 SGHTA and CDR2 FQGTGA. V shed 5 bases and J 0 bases; nucleotides not matched to a gene: 6.

The V call is TRBV7-2, the J call TRBJ2-1, with D possibly matching TRBD1 (6 bases). V was clipped by 6 bases and J by 2 bases, with 14 bases between them. The CDR3 covers 15 residues. Germline V lookup: CDR1 SGHTA, CDR2 FQGNSA. The CDR3 region is CASSHHRDPYNEQFF. The DNA of the CDR3 is TGTGCCAGCAGTCACCACAGGGACCCCTACAATGAGCAGTTCTTC.

The CDR3 region has the DNA TGTGCCGCCGGGCAGGGAAACTATGGCTACACCTTC. It is translated as CAAGQGNYGYTF. V and J are TRBV6-1 and TRBJ1-2; D is perhaps TRBD1 (5 bases). Germline V gives CDR1 MNHNS, CDR2 SASEGT. V was shortened by 11 bases and J by 2 bases, with 12 bases between the two germline ends. CDR3 length: 12 residues.

The V gene is TRBV28, the J gene TRBJ1-2, with 8 nucleotides matching TRBD1. The CDR3 is made up of 15 amino acids. Germline CDR1 and CDR2: MDHEN and SYDVKM. Trimming removed 3 bases from V and 6 bases from J; junction bases left unmatched: 9. Here the CDR3 DNA reads TGTGCCAGCAGTTTCAGGACAGGGTGGAGCGATGGCTACACCTTC. This sequence encodes CASSFRTGWSDGYTF.

This chain links TRBV28 with TRBJ2-5; TRBD2 aligns across 12 bases. The end of the DNA is better explained by TRBJ2-7, so the J call may be wrong. Germline CDR1 and CDR2: MDHEN and SYDVKM. The CDR3 loop spans 14 amino acids. CDR3 nucleotides: TGTGCCAGCAGGAAACTAGCGGGAGGCAACGAGCAGTACTTC. This sequence encodes CASRKLAGGNEQYF.

This rearrangement joins TRBV7-3 to TRBJ2-5, with 8 positions matching TRBD2. The length of the CDR3 is 13 residues. The germline gives CDR1 SGHTA, CDR2 FQGTGA. V lost 5 bases and J lost 7; bases outside the gene matches: 6. The CDR3 DNA reads TGTGCCAGCAGCACCGGACGGGGGGGGACCCAGTACTTC. Its protein is CASSTGRGGTQYF.

The CDR3 sequence is CASSGTRDGAEAFF. The CDR3 DNA sequence: TGTGCCAGCAGTGGGACTCGGGATGGGGCTGAAGCTTTCTTT. The J gene is TRBJ1-1, the V gene TRBV6-1; D gene uncertain. The V gene's germline CDR1 is MNHNS and CDR2 SASEGT. V was trimmed by 4 bases and J by 6 bases, leaving 15 bases between them. This CDR3 contains 14 residues.

The chain is built from TRBV4-2 and TRBJ1-4; 12 bases line up with TRBD1. This CDR3 has 17 residues. The V segment lost 1 base and the J segment 7 bases; nucleotides outside the gene matches: 7. Germline V gives CDR1 LGHNA, CDR2 YNFKEQ. CDR3: CASSQGGTGGIGEKLFF. The DNA of the CDR3 is TGTGCCAGCAGCCAAGGCGGGACAGGGGGCATTGGTGAAAAACTGTTTTTT.

This chain connects TRBV30 to TRBJ2-3, with TRBD1 matching over 8 bases. Trimming at V came to 1 base and at J to 3 bases, leaving 3 bases not matched to a gene. This CDR3 is 14 amino acids long. Germline CDR1 is GTSNPN and CDR2 is SVGIG (reference sequence). CDR3 nucleotide sequence: TGTGCCTGGAGTGCCGGGACAGGTACAGATACGCAGTATTTT. Amino acid sequence: CAWSAGTGTDTQYF.

V gene TRBV27 combines with J gene TRBJ2-1; 7 bases line up with TRBD2. CDR1 is MNHEY, CDR2 SMNVEV, per germline (reference sequence). Unmatched junction bases numbered 11, after V lost 6 bases and J lost 3 bases. This CDR3 is 16 amino acids long. The CDR3 bases are TGTGCCAGCAGGGTTCAGGGTAGCGGGTACTACAATGAGCAGTTCTTC. Translating it yields CASRVQGSGYYNEQFF.

The rearrangement links TRBV30 to TRBJ1-1; possible D gene TRBD1, 5 bases. Germline V gives CDR1 GTSNPN, CDR2 SVGIG (reference sequence). Between the trimmed V and J ends, which lost 7 bases and 9 bases, there was a span of 18 bases. The CDR3 is 12 amino acids. CDR3 DNA: TGTGCCTTCGAGGAAAACAGGTTAAAAGCTTTCTTT. Translated, it gives CAFEENRLKAFF.

The chain is built from TRBV6-1 and TRBJ2-7; D possibly corresponds to TRBD2 (5 bases). The V gene's germline CDR1 is MNHNS and CDR2 SASEGT. The CDR3 contains 12 residues. Trimming shortened V by 4 bases and J by 3 bases, and 7 bases separated the two germline ends. For the CDR3, the DNA is TGTGCCAGCAGTGGCCGGGGCTACGAGCAGTACTTC. Translation: CASSGRGYEQYF.

The chain employs TRBV30 and TRBJ1-1, with TRBD1 identical over 10 bases. The V and J ends lost 5 bases and 5 bases, in that order; junction bases with no gene match: 2. This CDR3 has 12 residues. The germline V gene has CDR1 GTSNPN and CDR2 SVGIG (reference sequence). CDR3 bases: TGTGCCTGGGACAGGGGGCGGACTGAAGCTTTCTTT. Translation gives CAWDRGRTEAFF.

The gene calls are TRBV11-1 and TRBJ2-5, with a weak D call TRBD1 (5 bases). The CDR3 extends over 15 amino acids. Germline V gene lookup returns CDR1 SGHAT and CDR2 FQDESV (reference sequence). Trimming removed 5 bases from V and 5 bases from J, with 18 bases in between. The CDR3 bases are TGTGCCAGCAGCCCGGGCGGCAGGGCGCTGGAGACCCAGTACTTC. As protein: CASSPGGRALETQYF.

V is TRBV7-9 and J is TRBJ2-3, with D unresolved. The CDR3 is 15 amino acids. Germline assignment: CDR1 SEHNR and CDR2 FQNEAQ (reference sequence). The V gene lost 0 bases and the J gene lost 2 bases, with 9 bases spanning the gap. The CDR3 protein is CASSLARPPTDTQYF. The CDR3 coding sequence is TGTGCCAGCAGCTTAGCGCGCCCACCCACAGATACGCAGTATTTT.

The chain uses TRBV7-9 and TRBJ2-5; D perhaps matches TRBD1 (5 bases). V was clipped by 1 base and J by 3 bases, with 12 bases between them. The germline V gene has CDR1 SEHNR and CDR2 FQNEAQ (reference sequence). The CDR3 consists of 15 residues. This CDR3 reads CASSLDPGIEETQYF. The CDR3 DNA is TGTGCCAGCAGCTTAGATCCAGGGATCGAAGAGACCCAGTACTTC.